Sequencing of this T cell receptor beta chain was carried out in a study of blood T cell repertoires in COVID-19. Germline loops: CDR1 SGDLS, CDR2 YYNGEE. V gave up 4 bases and J gave up 8 bases; unmatched junction bases: 8. The CDR3 totals 14 residues. Original processing methods: Amplification from reference gene primers served as the basis for estimated nucleated cell counts. Here immunoSEQ multiplex PCR was the method, and the copy in TCRdb shows in-frame clones only, minus some. V and J calls and clone size are given by that table; D and trimming were obtained from the DNA. The data contain approximately 70,000 clones, roughly 90% of them singletons.

The chain uses TRBV9 and TRBJ2-4, with 8 bases aligning to TRBD1. This TCR was sampled from a human donor in a cohort sampled during active COVID-19. Sequenced material: peripheral blood. Here the CDR3 DNA reads TGTGCCAGCAGCCCGATGACAGGGGTGGACATTCAGTACTTC. Protein: CASSPMTGVDIQYF.